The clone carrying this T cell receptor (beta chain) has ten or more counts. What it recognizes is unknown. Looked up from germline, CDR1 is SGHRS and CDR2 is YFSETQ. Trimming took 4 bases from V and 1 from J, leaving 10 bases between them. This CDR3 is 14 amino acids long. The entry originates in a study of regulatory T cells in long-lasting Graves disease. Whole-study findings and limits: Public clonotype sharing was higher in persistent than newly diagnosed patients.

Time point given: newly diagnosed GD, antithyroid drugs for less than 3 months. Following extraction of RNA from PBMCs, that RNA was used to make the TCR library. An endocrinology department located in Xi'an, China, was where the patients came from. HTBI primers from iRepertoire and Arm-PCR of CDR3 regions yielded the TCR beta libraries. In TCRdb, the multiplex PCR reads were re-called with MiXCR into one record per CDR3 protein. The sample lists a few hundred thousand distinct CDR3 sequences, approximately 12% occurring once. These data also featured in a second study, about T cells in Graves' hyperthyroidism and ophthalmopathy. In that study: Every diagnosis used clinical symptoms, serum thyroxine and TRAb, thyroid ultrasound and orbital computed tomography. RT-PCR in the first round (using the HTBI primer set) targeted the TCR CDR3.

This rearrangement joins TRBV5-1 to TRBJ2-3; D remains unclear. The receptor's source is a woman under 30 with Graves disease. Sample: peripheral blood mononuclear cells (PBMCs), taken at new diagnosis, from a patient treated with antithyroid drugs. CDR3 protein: CASSPSARTDTQYF. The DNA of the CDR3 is TGCGCCAGCAGCCCGAGTGCCCGCACAGATACGCAGTATTTT.